This T cell receptor beta chain was found in a study of blood T cells in healthy people across ages. In the case of this clonotype: The antigen is undetermined. At one end the junction does not follow the germline gene, possibly because of a read error.

Points from the study as a whole: Estimated diversity that came from one million T cells was considered an underestimate.

Germline loops: CDR1 LGHDT, CDR2 YNNKEL (reference sequence). The CDR3 is 13 residues long. A second PCR, run for about 7 to 11 cycles, used a sample-barcoded 5' primer plus a J-beta primer mix. Carrying 12 random nucleotides, a template-switch adaptor labeled each individual cDNA molecule. MiXCR, run by TCRdb on the 5' RACE reads, gives a single entry per CDR3 protein. The sample lists 850,000 or so distinct CDR3 sequences; roughly 26% were seen once. The sequenced sample was blood. The chain employs TRBV3-1 and TRBJ2-7; TRBD2 is a possible D gene (5 bases). The sequence derives from a woman over 75 in good health. CDR3 nucleotide sequence: TGTGCCAGCAGACAAGGACTGAACTACGAGCAGTACTTC. This gives the protein CASRQGLNYEQYF.